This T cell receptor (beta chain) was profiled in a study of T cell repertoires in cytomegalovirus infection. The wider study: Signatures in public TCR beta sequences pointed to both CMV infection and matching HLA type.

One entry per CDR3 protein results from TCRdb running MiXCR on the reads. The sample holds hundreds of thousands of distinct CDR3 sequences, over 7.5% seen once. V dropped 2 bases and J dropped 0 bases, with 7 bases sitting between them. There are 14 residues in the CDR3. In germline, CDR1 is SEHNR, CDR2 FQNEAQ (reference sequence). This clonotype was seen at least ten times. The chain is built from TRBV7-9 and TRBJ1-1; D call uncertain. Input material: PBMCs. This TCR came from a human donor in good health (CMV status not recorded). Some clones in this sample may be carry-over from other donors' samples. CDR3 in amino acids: CASSLFPLNTEAFF. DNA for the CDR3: TGTGCCAGCAGCTTATTCCCCTTGAACACTGAAGCTTTCTTT.